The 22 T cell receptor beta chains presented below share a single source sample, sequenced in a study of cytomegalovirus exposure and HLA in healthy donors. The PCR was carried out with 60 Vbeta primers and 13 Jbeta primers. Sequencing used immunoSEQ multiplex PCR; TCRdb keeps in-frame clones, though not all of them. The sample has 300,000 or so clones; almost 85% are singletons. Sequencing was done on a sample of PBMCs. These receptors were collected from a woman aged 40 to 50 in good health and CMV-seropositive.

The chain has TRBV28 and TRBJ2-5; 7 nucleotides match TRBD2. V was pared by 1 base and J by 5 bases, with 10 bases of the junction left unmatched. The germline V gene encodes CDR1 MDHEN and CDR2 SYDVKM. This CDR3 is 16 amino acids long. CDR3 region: CASSLFREGAGETQYF. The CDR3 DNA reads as TGTGCCAGCAGTTTATTCAGGGAGGGCGCGGGGGAGACCCAGTACTTC. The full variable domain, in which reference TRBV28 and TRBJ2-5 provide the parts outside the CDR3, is DVKVTQSSRYLVKRTGEKVFLECVQDMDHENMFWYRQDPGLGLRLIYFSYDVKMKEKGDIPEGYSVSREKKERFSLILESASTNQTSMYLCASSLFREGAGETQYFGPGTRLLVL.

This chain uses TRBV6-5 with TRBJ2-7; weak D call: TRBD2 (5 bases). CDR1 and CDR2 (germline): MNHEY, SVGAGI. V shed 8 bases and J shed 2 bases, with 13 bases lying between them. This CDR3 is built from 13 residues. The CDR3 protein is CASERPGTYEQYF. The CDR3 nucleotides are TGTGCCAGCGAGCGGCCGGGCACCTACGAGCAGTACTTC.

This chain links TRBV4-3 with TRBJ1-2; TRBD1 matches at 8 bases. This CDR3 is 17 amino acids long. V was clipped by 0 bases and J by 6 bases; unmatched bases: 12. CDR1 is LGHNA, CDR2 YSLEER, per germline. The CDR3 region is CASSQERDRGGIHGYTF. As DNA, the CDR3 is TGCGCCAGCAGCCAAGAACGTGACAGGGGAGGAATACATGGCTACACCTTC.

CDR3 sequence reads: CASSFPPSSYEQYF. The CDR3 DNA reads TGTGCCAGCAGCTTCCCCCCGAGCTCCTACGAGCAGTACTTC. V gene TRBV5-6 combines with J gene TRBJ2-7; D not resolved. V was clipped by 2 bases and J by 0 bases, with 9 bases between them. The CDR3 has 14 amino acids. The V gene's germline CDR1 is SGHDT and CDR2 YYEEEE. The full variable domain, completed using reference TRBV5-6 and TRBJ2-7, is DAGVTQSPTHLIKTRGQQVTLRCSPKSGHDTVSWYQQALGQGPQFIFQYYEEEERQRGNFPDRFSGHQFPNYSSELNVNALLLGDSALYLCASSFPPSSYEQYFGPGTRLTVT.

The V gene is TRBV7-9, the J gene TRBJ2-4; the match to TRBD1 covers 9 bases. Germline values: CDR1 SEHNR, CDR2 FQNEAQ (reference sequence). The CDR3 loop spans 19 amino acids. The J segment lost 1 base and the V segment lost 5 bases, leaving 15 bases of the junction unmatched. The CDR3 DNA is TGTGCCAGCAGCCCTTTCGTTGGGACAGGGACTGGGGCCAAAAACATTCAGTACTTC. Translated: CASSPFVGTGTGAKNIQYF.

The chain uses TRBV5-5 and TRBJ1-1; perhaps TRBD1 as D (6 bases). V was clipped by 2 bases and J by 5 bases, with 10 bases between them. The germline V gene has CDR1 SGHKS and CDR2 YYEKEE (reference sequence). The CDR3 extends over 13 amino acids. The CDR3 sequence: CASSFWQGTEAFF. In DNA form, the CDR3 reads TGTGCCAGCAGCTTTTGGCAGGGGACTGAAGCTTTCTTT.

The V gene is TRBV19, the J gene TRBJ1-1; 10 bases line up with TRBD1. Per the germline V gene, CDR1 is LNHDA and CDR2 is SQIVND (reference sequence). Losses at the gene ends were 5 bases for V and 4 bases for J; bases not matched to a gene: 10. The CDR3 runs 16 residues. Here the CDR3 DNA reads TGTGCCAGTAGTGACCGGGACAGGGGTATTGGCACTGAAGCTTTCTTT. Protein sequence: CASSDRDRGIGTEAFF.

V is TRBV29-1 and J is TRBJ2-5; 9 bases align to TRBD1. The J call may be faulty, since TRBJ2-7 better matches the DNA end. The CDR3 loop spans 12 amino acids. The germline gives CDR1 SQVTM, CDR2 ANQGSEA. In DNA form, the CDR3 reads TGCAGCGCCTGGGACAGGGTGGGCGAGCAGTACTTC. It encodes CSAWDRVGEQYF.

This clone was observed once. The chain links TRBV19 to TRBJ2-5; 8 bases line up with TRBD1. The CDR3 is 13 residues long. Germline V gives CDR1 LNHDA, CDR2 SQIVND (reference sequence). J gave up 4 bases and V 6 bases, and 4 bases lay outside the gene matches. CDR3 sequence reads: CASRHTGGETQYF. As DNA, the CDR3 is TGTGCCAGTAGGCATACAGGGGGAGAGACCCAGTACTTC.

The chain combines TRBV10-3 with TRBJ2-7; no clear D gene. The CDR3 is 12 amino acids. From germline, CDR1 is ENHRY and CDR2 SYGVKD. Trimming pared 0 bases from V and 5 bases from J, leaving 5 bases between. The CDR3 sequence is CAISESGHEQYF. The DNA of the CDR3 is TGTGCCATCAGTGAGTCGGGCCACGAGCAGTACTTC.

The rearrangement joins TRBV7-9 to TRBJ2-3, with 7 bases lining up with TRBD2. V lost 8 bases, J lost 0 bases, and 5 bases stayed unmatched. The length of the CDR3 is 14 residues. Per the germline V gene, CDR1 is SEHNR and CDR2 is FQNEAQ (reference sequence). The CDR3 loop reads CASGTIPSTDTQYF. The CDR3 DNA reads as TGTGCCAGCGGGACTATTCCTAGCACAGATACGCAGTATTTT.

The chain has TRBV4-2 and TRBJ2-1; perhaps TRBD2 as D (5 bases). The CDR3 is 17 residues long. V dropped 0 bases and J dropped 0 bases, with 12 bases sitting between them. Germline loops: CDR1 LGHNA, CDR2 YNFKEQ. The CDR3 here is CASSQDGRGYSYNEQFF. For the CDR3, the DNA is TGTGCCAGCAGCCAAGATGGTCGAGGGTACTCCTACAATGAGCAGTTCTTC.

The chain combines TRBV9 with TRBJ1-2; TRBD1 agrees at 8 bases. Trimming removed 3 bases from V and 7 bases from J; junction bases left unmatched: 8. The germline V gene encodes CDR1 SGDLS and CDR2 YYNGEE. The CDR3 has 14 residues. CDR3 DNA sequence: TGTGCCAGCAGCGCAGCCCAGGGGGCGCGTGGCTACACCTTC. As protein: CASSAAQGARGYTF.

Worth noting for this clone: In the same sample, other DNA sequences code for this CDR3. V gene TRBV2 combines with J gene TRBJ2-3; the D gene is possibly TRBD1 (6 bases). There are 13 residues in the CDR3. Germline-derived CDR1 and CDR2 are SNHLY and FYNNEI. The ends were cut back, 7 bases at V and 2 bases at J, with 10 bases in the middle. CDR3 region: CASTGTNTDTQYF. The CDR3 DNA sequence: TGTGCCAGCACCGGGACAAACACAGATACGCAGTATTTT.

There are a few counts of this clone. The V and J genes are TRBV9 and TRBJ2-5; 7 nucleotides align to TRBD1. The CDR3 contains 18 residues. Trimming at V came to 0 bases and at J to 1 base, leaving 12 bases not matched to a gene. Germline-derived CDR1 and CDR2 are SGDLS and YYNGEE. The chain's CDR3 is CASSVATGTRDSQETQYF. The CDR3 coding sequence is TGTGCCAGCAGCGTAGCTACGGGGACGAGGGACAGCCAAGAGACCCAGTACTTC.

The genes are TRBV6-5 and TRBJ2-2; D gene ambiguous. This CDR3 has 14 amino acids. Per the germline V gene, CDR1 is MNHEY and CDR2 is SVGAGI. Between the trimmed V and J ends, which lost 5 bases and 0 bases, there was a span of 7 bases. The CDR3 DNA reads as TGTGCCAGCAGTAGAGGTTCGAACACCGGGGAGCTGTTTTTT. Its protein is CASSRGSNTGELFF.

The CDR3 spells CASSFRDRGHTGELFF. The CDR3 coding sequence is TGTGCCAGCAGCTTCCGGGACAGGGGGCACACCGGGGAGCTGTTTTTT. This chain joins TRBV5-4 and TRBJ2-2; 12 bases match TRBD1. CDR1 and CDR2 from the germline V gene are SGHNT and YYREEE (reference sequence). The J segment lost 3 bases and the V segment lost 2 bases, leaving 2 bases of the junction unmatched. The CDR3 covers 16 residues.

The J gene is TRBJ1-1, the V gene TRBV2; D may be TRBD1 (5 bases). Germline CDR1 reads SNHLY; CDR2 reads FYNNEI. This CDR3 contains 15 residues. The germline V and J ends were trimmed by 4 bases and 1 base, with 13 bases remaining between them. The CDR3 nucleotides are TGTGCCAGCAGTGGGGGCTGGGCAAGGAACACTGAAGCTTTCTTT. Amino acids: CASSGGWARNTEAFF.

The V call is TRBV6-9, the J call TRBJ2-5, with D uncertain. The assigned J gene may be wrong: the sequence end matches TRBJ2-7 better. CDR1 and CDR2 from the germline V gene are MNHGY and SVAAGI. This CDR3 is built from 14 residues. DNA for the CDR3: TGTGCCAGCACCTCTGGGCAGAGCTCCTACGAGCAGTACTTC. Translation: CASTSGQSSYEQYF.

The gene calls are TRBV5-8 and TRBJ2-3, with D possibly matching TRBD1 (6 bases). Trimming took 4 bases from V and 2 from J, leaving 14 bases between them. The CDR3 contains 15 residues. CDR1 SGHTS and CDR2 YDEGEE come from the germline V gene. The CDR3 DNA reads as TGTGCCAGCAGCCCCTGGGGGCCCCTCACAGATACGCAGTATTTT. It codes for CASSPWGPLTDTQYF.

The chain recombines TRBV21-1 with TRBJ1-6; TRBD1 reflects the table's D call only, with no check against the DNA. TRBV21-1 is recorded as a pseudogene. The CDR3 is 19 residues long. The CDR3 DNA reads TGTGCCAGCAGCGAGGACAGGCCTCCAAAATGCTCCTATAATTCACCCCTCCACTTT. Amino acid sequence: CASSEDRPPKCSYNSPLHF.

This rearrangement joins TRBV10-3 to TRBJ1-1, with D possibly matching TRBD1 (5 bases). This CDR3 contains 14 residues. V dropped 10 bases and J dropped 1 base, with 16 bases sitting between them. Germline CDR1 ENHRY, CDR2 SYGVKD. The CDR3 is CATHGGTANTEAFF. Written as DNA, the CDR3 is TGTGCCACACACGGGGGGACCGCGAACACTGAAGCTTTCTTT.